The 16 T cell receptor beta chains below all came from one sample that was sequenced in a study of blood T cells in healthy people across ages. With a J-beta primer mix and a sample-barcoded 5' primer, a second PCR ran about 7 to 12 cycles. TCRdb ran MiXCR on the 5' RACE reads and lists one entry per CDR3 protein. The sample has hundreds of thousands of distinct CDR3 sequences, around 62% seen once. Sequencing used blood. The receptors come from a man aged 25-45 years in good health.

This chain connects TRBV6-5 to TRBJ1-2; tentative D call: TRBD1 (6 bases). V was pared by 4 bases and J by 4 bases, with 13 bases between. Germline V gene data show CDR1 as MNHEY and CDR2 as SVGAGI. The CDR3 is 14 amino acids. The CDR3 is CASSFTGIGYGYTF. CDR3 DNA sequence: TGTGCCAGCAGTTTCACAGGGATCGGCTATGGCTACACCTTC.

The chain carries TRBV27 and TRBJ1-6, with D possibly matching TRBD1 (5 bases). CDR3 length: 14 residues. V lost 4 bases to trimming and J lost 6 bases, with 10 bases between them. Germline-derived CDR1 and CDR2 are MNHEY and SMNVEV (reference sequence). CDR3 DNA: TGTGCCAGCAGTTACCAGGGAAGTAATTCACCCCTCCACTTT. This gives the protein CASSYQGSNSPLHF.

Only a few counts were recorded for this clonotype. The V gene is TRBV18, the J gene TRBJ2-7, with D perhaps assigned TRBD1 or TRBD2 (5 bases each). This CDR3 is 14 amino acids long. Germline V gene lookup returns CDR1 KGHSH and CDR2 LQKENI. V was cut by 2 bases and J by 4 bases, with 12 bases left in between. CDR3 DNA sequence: TGTGCCAGCTCACCAGGGGGAACCGCATACGAGCAGTACTTC. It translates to CASSPGGTAYEQYF.

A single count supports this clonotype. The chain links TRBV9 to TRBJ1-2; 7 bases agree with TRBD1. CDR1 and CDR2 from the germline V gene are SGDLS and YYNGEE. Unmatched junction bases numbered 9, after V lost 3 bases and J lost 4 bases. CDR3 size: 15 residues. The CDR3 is CASSDRQGFTYGYTF. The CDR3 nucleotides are TGTGCCAGCAGCGATAGACAGGGATTCACCTATGGCTACACCTTC.

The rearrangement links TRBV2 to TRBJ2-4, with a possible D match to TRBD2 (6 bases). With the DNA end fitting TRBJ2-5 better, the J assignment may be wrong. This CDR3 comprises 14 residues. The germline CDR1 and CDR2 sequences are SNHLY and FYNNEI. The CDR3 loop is CASIQEGLGETQYF. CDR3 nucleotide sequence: TGTGCCAGCATCCAGGAGGGGTTAGGAGAGACCCAGTACTTC.

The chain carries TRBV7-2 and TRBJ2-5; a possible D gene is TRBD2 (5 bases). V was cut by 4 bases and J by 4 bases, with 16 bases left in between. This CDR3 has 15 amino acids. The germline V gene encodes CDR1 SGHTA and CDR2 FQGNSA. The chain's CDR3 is CASSSFLGRGETQYF. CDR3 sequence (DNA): TGTGCCAGCAGCTCTTTCCTGGGTCGGGGAGAGACCCAGTACTTC.

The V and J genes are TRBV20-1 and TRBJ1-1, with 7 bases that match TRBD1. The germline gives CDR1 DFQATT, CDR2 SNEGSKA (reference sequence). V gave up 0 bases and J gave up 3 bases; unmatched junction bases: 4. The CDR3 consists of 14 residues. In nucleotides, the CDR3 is TGCAGTGCTAGAGATGGTCAGGGGGACACTGAAGCTTTCTTT. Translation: CSARDGQGDTEAFF.

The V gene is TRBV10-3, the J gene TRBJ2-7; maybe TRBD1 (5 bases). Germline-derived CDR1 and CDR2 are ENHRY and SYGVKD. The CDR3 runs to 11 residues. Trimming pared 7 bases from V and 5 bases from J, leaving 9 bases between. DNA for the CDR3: TGTGCCATCATGGCCAGGGACGAGCAGTACTTC. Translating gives CAIMARDEQYF.

The CDR3 sequence: CSASLAGVEQFF. The CDR3 DNA is TGCAGTGCTAGTCTAGCGGGGGTTGAGCAGTTCTTC. The chain carries TRBV20-1 and TRBJ2-1; 10 positions match TRBD2. CDR3 length equals 12 residues. Looked up from germline, CDR1 is DFQATT and CDR2 is SNEGSKA (reference sequence). J lost 9 bases, V lost 3 bases, and 2 bases had no gene match.

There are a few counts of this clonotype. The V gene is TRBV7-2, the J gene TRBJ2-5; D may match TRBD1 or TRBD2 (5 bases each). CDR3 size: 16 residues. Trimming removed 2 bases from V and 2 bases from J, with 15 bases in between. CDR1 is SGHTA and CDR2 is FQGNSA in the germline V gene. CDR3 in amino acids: CASSLSHPGPQETQYF. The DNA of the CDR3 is TGTGCCAGCAGCTTAAGCCATCCGGGGCCGCAAGAGACCCAGTACTTC.

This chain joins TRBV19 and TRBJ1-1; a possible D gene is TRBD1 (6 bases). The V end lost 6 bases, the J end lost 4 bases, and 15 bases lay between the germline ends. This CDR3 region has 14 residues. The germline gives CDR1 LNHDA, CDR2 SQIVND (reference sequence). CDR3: CASRIRGRVTEAFF. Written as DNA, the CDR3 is TGTGCCAGTAGAATCAGGGGACGGGTCACTGAAGCTTTCTTT.

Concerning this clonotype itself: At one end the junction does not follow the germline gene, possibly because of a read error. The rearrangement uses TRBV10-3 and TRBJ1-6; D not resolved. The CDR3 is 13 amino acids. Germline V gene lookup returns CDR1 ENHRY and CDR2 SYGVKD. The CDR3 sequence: CAISAMTNSPHHF. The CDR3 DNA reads TGTGCCATCAGTGCAATGACGAATTCACCCCACCACTTT.

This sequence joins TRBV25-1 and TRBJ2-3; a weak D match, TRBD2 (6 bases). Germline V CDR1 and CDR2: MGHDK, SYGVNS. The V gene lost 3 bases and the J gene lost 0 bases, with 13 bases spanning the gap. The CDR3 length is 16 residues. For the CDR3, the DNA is TGTGCCAGCAGTGATAGTAGCGGAACTAGCACAGATACGCAGTATTTT. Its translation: CASSDSSGTSTDTQYF.

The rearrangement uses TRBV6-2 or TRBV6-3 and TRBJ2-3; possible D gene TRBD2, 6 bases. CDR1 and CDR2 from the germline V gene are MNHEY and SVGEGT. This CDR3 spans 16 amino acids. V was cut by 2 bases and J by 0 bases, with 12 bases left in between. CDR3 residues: CASSYGGRESTDTQYF. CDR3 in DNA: TGTGCCAGCAGTTACGGGGGGAGAGAAAGCACAGATACGCAGTATTTT.

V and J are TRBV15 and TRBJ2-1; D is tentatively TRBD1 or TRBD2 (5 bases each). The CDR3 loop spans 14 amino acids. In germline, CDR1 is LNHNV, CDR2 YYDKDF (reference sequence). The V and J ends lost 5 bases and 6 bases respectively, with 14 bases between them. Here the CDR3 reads CATSSGRAPNEQFF. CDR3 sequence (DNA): TGTGCCACCAGCTCGGGGCGGGCCCCCAATGAGCAGTTCTTC.

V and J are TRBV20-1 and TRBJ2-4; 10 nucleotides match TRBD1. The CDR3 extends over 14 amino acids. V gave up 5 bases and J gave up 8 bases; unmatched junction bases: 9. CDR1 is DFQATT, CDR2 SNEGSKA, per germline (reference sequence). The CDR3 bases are TGCAGTGCTCCCGAGGGACAGGGGTTATACATTCAGTACTTC. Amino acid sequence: CSAPEGQGLYIQYF.